Included here is one T cell receptor (beta chain) sequence, with context. This entry belongs to a study of blood T cell repertoires in COVID-19. TCRdb's table, derived via immunoSEQ multiplex PCR, lists solely in-frame clones and lacks some. The sample has 300,000 or so clones; 65% to 90% are singletons. There are 15 residues in the CDR3. The germline V gene has CDR1 MGHRA and CDR2 YSYEKL. V gave up 1 base and J gave up 5 bases, with 15 bases separating them. The chain links TRBV4-1 to TRBJ2-7, with TRBD2 as a possible D gene (5 bases). The source is a woman aged 18-29 years who had recovered from COVID-19. Sequencing was performed on PBMCs or T cells enriched from blood (not recorded which). CDR3 sequence: CASSQVGFLGDEQYF. The CDR3 coding sequence is TGCGCCAGCAGCCAAGTGGGGTTCCTGGGAGACGAGCAGTACTTC.